Presented here are 15 T cell receptor beta chains from one specimen sequenced in a study of OX40 agonist ivuxolimab in advanced cancers. Profiled with immunoSEQ multiplex PCR; TCRdb holds only in-frame clones, not every one. The sample consists of around 69,000 clones, about 87% of them appearing once. Sequencing used CD4+ or CD8+ T cells sorted from blood, obtained in a trial of the OX40 agonist ivuxolimab. These receptors were obtained from an adult with an advanced solid tumor such as melanoma, head and neck, liver or kidney cancer.

Written as DNA, the CDR3 is TGTGCCTCGTCTGGGGGACCCACCCATGAAAAACTGTTTTTT. It is translated as CASSGGPTHEKLFF. The chain uses TRBV19 and TRBJ1-4, with a tentative D call TRBD1 (5 bases). V lost 11 bases and J 6 bases, leaving 19 bases between the germline ends. Germline values: CDR1 LNHDA, CDR2 SQIVND (reference sequence). The CDR3 sequence is 14 residues long. Looking up the rest from reference TRBV19 and TRBJ1-4 gives the full variable domain: DGGITQSPKYLFRKEGQNVTLSCEQNLNHDAMYWYRQDPGQGLRLIYYSQIVNDFQKGDIAEGYSVSREKKESFPLTVTSAQKNPTAFYLCASSGGPTHEKLFFGSGTQLSVL.

The J gene is TRBJ1-5, the V gene TRBV5-1; D is unclear. Germline V gene lookup returns CDR1 SGHRS and CDR2 YFSETQ. The CDR3 contains 13 residues. V was cut by 0 bases and J by 5 bases, with 6 bases left in between. This CDR3 is CASSLAVDQPQHF. As DNA, the CDR3 is TGCGCCAGCAGCTTGGCCGTGGATCAGCCCCAGCATTTT.

Only a few counts were recorded for this clone. The rearrangement links TRBV6-5 to TRBJ1-2; D is possibly TRBD1 (5 bases). From germline, CDR1 is MNHEY and CDR2 SVGAGI. The V end lost 0 bases, the J end lost 8 bases, and 13 bases lay between the germline ends. The CDR3 consists of 14 residues. CDR3 amino acids: CASSYSWVEGGYTF. CDR3 DNA: TGTGCCAGCAGTTACTCGTGGGTAGAGGGGGGCTACACCTTC.

The rearrangement joins TRBV5-4 to TRBJ2-3, with TRBD2 matching 13 bases. With V trimmed by 0 bases and J by 7 bases, 5 bases remained unmatched. Germline values: CDR1 SGHNT, CDR2 YYREEE (reference sequence). The CDR3 is made up of 16 amino acids. CDR3 loop: CASSLAGLAGENTQYF. The CDR3 DNA reads as TGTGCCAGCAGCTTGGCCGGACTAGCGGGGGAGAATACGCAGTATTTT.

The chain has TRBV30 and TRBJ1-1; D remains ambiguous. CDR1 GTSNPN and CDR2 SVGIG come from the germline V gene (reference sequence). Trimming took off 4 bases at V and 2 bases at J, with 11 bases between the two ends. The CDR3 has 13 residues. The CDR3 spells CAWITTANTEAFF. As DNA, the CDR3 is TGTGCCTGGATAACGACGGCCAACACTGAAGCTTTCTTT.

The chain is built from TRBV18 and TRBJ2-5; possible D gene TRBD1, 5 bases. Between the trimmed V and J ends, which lost 2 bases and 2 bases, there was a span of 6 bases. Germline V lookup: CDR1 KGHSH, CDR2 LQKENI. This CDR3 comprises 13 residues. CDR3 nucleotide sequence: TGTGCCAGCTCACCAAACAGGCAAGAGACCCAGTACTTC. Its protein is CASSPNRQETQYF.

The genes are TRBV10-3 and TRBJ2-1; D may be TRBD1 or TRBD2 (5 bases each). V lost 4 bases, J lost 3 bases, and 10 bases lay in between. Per the germline V gene, CDR1 is ENHRY and CDR2 is SYGVKD. The CDR3 sequence is 14 residues long. CDR3 coding DNA: TGTGCCATCAGTGGGGGGACCGACTACAATGAGCAGTTCTTC. This codes for CAISGGTDYNEQFF.

The CDR3 coding sequence is TGTGCCAGCAGTTCCATGAACAGGATCCTAGCTAACTATGGCTACACCTTC. Residues: CASSSMNRILANYGYTF. The V and J genes are TRBV27 and TRBJ1-2, with D possibly TRBD1 on 5 matching bases. CDR3 length: 17 residues. V was shortened by 4 bases and J by 0 bases, with 18 bases between the two germline ends. Germline V gene data show CDR1 as MNHEY and CDR2 as SMNVEV (reference sequence).

This chain uses TRBV6-1 with TRBJ1-5; D ambiguous. This CDR3 has 12 residues. Germline V lookup: CDR1 MNHNS, CDR2 SASEGT. V gave up 11 bases and J gave up 2 bases, with 10 bases separating them. CDR3 region: CASREGNQPQHF. As DNA, the CDR3 is TGTGCCTCCAGAGAGGGCAATCAGCCCCAGCATTTT.

This clone was observed a handful of times. This chain uses TRBV5-1 with TRBJ1-1; no clear D gene. The CDR3 runs 12 residues. The germline V gene has CDR1 SGHRS and CDR2 YFSETQ. V was cut by 0 bases and J by 3 bases, with 3 bases left in between. The CDR3 region has the DNA TGCGCCAGCAGCTTGGGTTACACTGAAGCTTTCTTT. It translates to CASSLGYTEAFF. The variable domain in full, completed from reference TRBV5-1 and TRBJ1-1, reads KAGVTQTPRYLIKTRGQQVTLSCSPISGHRSVSWYQQTPGQGLQFLFEYFSETQRNKGNFPGRFSGRQFSNSRSEMNVSTLELGDSALYLCASSLGYTEAFFGQGTRLTVV.

The J gene is TRBJ2-3, the V gene TRBV2; 13 bases are shared with TRBD2. This CDR3 contains 20 residues. The V gene's germline CDR1 is SNHLY and CDR2 FYNNEI. The V gene end was trimmed by 3 bases and the J gene end by 2 bases; junction bases not matched to a gene: 14. CDR3 sequence: CASSEPLLAGGHENTDTQYF. CDR3 DNA: TGTGCCAGCAGTGAGCCCCTACTAGCGGGGGGGCACGAAAACACAGATACGCAGTATTTT.

About this clone itself: At one end the junction does not follow the germline gene, possibly because of a read error. This chain links TRBV5-6 with TRBJ1-4, with 8 bases fitting TRBD1. Per the germline V gene, CDR1 is SGHDT and CDR2 is YYEEEE. The CDR3 is made up of 14 amino acids. CDR3 sequence (DNA): TGTGCCAGCAGCTTGGCTAGCAGGGGGCGAAAAACTGTTTTT. This translates into CASSLASRGRKTVF. The full variable domain, rest sourced from reference TRBV5-6 and TRBJ1-4, is DAGVTQSPTHLIKTRGQQVTLRCSPKSGHDTVSWYQQALGQGPQFIFQYYEEEERQRGNFPDRFSGHQFPNYSSELNVNALLLGDSALYLCASSLASRGRKTVFGSGTQLSVL.

A few counts support this clone. The chain recombines TRBV27 with TRBJ2-1, with 10 bases aligning to TRBD1. CDR1 and CDR2 (germline): MNHEY, SMNVEV (reference sequence). The V and J ends lost 6 bases and 7 bases, in that order; junction bases with no gene match: 3. The CDR3 is made up of 13 amino acids. CDR3 in DNA: TGTGCCAGCAGATGGGACAGGGGTAATGAGCAGTTCTTC. Its protein product is CASRWDRGNEQFF.

This chain uses TRBV7-8 with TRBJ2-1, with 7 bases matching TRBD2. Germline CDR1 reads SGHVS; CDR2 reads FQNEAQ. Losses at the gene ends were 6 bases for V and 8 bases for J; bases not matched to a gene: 10. The CDR3 runs to 14 residues. The CDR3: CASSFFMAGDEQFF. The CDR3 nucleotides read TGTGCCAGCAGTTTCTTCATGGCGGGGGATGAGCAGTTCTTC.

The J gene is TRBJ1-6, the V gene TRBV28; TRBD1 is a possible D gene (6 bases). Trimming left V 6 bases short and J 9 bases short, with 24 bases between. Germline V CDR1 and CDR2: MDHEN, SYDVKM. The CDR3 is made up of 17 amino acids. CDR3 sequence reads: CASSLLGSGGITSPLHF. The CDR3 DNA reads TGTGCCAGCAGCCTCCTGGGGTCCGGGGGCATCACTTCACCCCTCCACTTT. The full variable domain, completed using reference TRBV28 and TRBJ1-6, is DVKVTQSSRYLVKRTGEKVFLECVQDMDHENMFWYRQDPGLGLRLIYFSYDVKMKEKGDIPEGYSVSREKKERFSLILESASTNQTSMYLCASSLLGSGGITSPLHFGNGTRLTVT.